These T cell receptor beta chains were read from a single sample in a study of identical twins. TCRdb ran MiXCR on the 5' RACE reads and lists one entry per CDR3 protein. This sample yields more than 1.5 million distinct CDR3 sequences, of which about 30% are seen a single time; about 0.27% belongs to the top ten. Material: cord blood. These TCRs come from a newborn girl in good health. The CDR3 runs from the conserved cysteine through the conserved F or W. D genes are given only for firm matches.

d_gene	v_gene	CDR3aa
.	TRBV4-1	CASSQGVDRWGQPQHF
.	TRBV6-1	CASKAGPYSNQPQHF
TRBD2	TRBV15	CATSRGLAGEYNEQFF
.	TRBV29-1	CSAIQGSDTEAFF
.	TRBV3-1	CASSRGPYEQYF
.	TRBV12-3/TRBV12-4	CASSPWGGRSFGANVLTF
TRBD1	TRBV20-1	CIAPRTGNSPLHF
.	TRBV29-1	CSVVLIGQETQYF
.	TRBV6-5	CASSSSREAFF
TRBD1	TRBV7-8	CASSLGVGQGYHEQYF
TRBD1	TRBV7-2	CASSFAQGAYNEQYF
.	TRBV7-2	CASSLRASSNIQYF
.	TRBV20-1	CSARTATNTEAFF
.	TRBV3-1	CASCRQGGGYEQYF
TRBD1	TRBV5-1	CASSSGTVPTNEKLFF
TRBD2	TRBV5-1	CASSGLAGGYVNEQFF
.	TRBV4-2	CASSQRLVTDTQYF
.	TRBV7-9	CASSLSLHRGPGGNQPQHF
TRBD1	TRBV10-3	CAITPGTGRNTEAFF
.	TRBV7-9	CASSLEPSGPTNEKLFF
.	TRBV7-9	CASSYRGGVNTEAFF
.	TRBV18	CASSPFDRFSGNTIYF
TRBD1	TRBV6-1	CAMTGRCTEAFF
TRBD1	TRBV10-1	CASSSLRDSTQYF
.	TRBV7-8	CASSLYREKDSDEQYF